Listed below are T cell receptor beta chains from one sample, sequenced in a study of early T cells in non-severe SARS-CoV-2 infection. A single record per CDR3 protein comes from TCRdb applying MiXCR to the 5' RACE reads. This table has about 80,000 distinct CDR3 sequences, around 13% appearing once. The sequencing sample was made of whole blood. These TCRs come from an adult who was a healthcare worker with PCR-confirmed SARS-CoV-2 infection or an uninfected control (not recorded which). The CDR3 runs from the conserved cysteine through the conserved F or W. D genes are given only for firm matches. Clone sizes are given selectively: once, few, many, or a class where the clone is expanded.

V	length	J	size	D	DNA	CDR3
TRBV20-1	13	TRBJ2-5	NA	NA	TGCAGTGCTAGAGAGCAGGTTCAAGAGACCCAGTACTTC	CSAREQVQETQYF
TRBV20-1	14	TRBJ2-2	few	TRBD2	TGCAGTGCTAGAATGGAGCGGGGGACCGGGGAGCTGTTTTTT	CSARMERGTGELFF
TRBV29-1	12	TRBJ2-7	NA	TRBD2	TGCAGCGCAACTAGCGGGAGATACGAGCAGTACTTC	CSATSGRYEQYF
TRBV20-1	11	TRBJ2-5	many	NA	TGCAGTGCTAGAATACAAGAGACCCAGTACTTC	CSARIQETQYF
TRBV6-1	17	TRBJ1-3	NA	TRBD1	TGTGCCAGCAGTGAATCCCCGCGGACAGGGCCTGGAAACACCATATATTTT	CASSESPRTGPGNTIYF
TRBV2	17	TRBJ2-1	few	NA	TGTGCCAGCAGCCGCTCGAGTGGCACCACGACCTACAATGAGCAGTTCTTC	CASSRSSGTTTYNEQFF
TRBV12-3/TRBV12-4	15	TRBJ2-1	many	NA	TGTGCCAGCAGTCGACAAGTTAAAAAATACAATGAGCAGTTCTTC	CASSRQVKKYNEQFF
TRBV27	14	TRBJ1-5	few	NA	TGTGCCAGCAGTTTTAGGGGGGCGGGTCAGCCCCAGCATTTT	CASSFRGAGQPQHF
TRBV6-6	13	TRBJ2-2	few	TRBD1	TGTGCAGGGGGCAGATCGAACACCGGGGAGCTGTTTTTT	CAGGRSNTGELFF
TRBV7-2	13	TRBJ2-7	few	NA	TGTGCCAGCTCCAGGCTGGATCCTTACGAGCAGTACTTC	CASSRLDPYEQYF
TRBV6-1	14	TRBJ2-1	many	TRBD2	TGTGCCACTACAGCGGGAGACTCCTACAATGAGCAGTTCTTC	CATTAGDSYNEQFF
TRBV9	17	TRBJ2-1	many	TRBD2	TGTGCCAGCACCCAGGGACTAGCGGGAGCTGGCGGGAATGAGCAGTTCTTC	CASTQGLAGAGGNEQFF
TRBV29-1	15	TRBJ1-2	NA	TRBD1	TGCAGCGCCGGACAGGGCAAACTTTGGGGCTATGGCTACACCTTC	CSAGQGKLWGYGYTF
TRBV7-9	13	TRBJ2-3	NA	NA	TGTGCCAGTTCTCCAACGGATTCAGATACGCAGTATTTT	CASSPTDSDTQYF
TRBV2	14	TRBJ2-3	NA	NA	TGTGCCAGCAGCGACTGGGGGGCCTCAGATACGCAGTATTTT	CASSDWGASDTQYF
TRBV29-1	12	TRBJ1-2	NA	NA	TGCAGCGTTGCCGGGGAGGCGTATGGCTACACCTTC	CSVAGEAYGYTF
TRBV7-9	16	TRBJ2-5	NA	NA	TGTGCCAGCAGCTTGAATGTAGCGACAGTTCCACAGACCCAGTACTTC	CASSLNVATVPQTQYF
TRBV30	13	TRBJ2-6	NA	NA	TGTGCCTGGGTAAGGAGCGGGGCCAACGTCCTGACTTTC	CAWVRSGANVLTF
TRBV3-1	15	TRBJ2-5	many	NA	TGTGCCAGCAGCCAAGTGGGACACTCCCAAGAGACCCAGTACTTC	CASSQVGHSQETQYF
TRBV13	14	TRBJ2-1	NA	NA	TGTGCCAGCAGCTTAGCTCAGCCCGGCAATGAGCAGTTCTTC	CASSLAQPGNEQFF
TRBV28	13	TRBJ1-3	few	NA	TGTGCCAGCAGTTTCCGCGGGGAATACACCATATATTTT	CASSFRGEYTIYF
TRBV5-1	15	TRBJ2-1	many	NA	TGCGCCAGCAGTATTACAGGAGACTCCTACAATGAGCAGTTCTTC	CASSITGDSYNEQFF
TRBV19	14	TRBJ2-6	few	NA	TGTGCCAGCCAGCCCCCGTGGGGGGCCAACGTCCTGACTTTC	CASQPPWGANVLTF
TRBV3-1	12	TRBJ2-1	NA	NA	TGTGCCAGCAGCACCTCGTACAATGAGCAGTTCTTC	CASSTSYNEQFF
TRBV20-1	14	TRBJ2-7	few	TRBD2	TGCAGTGCTAGACTGACTAGCGGTTCCTACGAGCAGTACTTC	CSARLTSGSYEQYF
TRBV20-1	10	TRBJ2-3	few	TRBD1	TGCAGTGCTTGGACAGGGCTACAGTATTTT	CSAWTGLQYF